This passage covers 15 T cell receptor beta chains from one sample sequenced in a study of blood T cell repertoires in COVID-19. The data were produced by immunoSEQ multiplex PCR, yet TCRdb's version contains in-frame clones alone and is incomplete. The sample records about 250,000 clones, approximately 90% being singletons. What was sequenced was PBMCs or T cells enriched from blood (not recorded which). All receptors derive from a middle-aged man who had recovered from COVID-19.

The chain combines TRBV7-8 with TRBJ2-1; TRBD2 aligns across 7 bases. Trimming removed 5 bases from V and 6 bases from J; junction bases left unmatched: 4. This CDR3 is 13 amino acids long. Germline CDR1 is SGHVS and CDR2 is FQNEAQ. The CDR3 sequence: CASSHRGVNEQFF. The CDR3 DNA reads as TGTGCCAGCAGCCACCGGGGGGTCAATGAGCAGTTCTTC.

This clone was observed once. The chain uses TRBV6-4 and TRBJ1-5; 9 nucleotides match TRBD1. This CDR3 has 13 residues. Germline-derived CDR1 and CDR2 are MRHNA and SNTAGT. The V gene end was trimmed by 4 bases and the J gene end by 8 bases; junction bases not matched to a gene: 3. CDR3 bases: TGTGCCAGCAGTGCGGACAGGGGCGAGCCCCAGCATTTT. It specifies CASSADRGEPQHF.

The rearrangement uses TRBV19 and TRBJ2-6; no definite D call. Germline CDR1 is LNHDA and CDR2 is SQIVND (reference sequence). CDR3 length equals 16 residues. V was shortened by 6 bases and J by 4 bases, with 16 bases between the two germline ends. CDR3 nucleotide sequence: TGTGCCAGTAGCCCCACGCTCGGGTCAGGGGCCAACGTCCTGACTTTC. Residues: CASSPTLGSGANVLTF.

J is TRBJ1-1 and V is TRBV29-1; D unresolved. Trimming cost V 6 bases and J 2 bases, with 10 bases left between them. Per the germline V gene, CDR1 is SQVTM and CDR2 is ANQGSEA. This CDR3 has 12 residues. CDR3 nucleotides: TGCAGCGTGCCCCGGGGAAACACTGAAGCTTTCTTT. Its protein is CSVPRGNTEAFF.

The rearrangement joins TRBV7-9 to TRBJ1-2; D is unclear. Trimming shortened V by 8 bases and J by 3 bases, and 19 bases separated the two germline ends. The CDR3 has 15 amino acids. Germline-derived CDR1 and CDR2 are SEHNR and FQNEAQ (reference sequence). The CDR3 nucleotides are TGTGCCAGCGTACGGGGAGGGAGGTCTGACTATGGCTACACCTTC. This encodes CASVRGGRSDYGYTF.

The CDR3 DNA is TGTGCCAGCAGACAGGGGATAGTGGAACCCTACGAGCAGTACTTC. It translates to CASRQGIVEPYEQYF. The rearrangement links TRBV19 to TRBJ2-7; TRBD1 matches 8 bases. The CDR3 is 15 amino acids. Germline values: CDR1 LNHDA, CDR2 SQIVND (reference sequence). V was pared by 9 bases and J by 2 bases, with 12 bases of the junction left unmatched.

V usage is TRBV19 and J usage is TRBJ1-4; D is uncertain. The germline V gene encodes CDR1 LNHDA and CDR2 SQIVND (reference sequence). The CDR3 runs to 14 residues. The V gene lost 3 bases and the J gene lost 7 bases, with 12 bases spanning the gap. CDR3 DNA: TGTGCCAGTAGTATGTCGAGAGTTGGTGAAAAACTGTTTTTT. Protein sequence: CASSMSRVGEKLFF.

The CDR3 region has the DNA TGTGCCAGTAGTTCCCGTGTGAATGAAAAACTGTTTTTT. Translation: CASSSRVNEKLFF. The chain is built from TRBV19 and TRBJ1-4; D gene unclear. The CDR3 has 13 amino acids. CDR1 and CDR2 (germline): LNHDA, SQIVND (reference sequence). V lost 5 bases and J 5 bases, leaving 9 bases between the germline ends.

This CDR3 is CASSFGDYEQYF. CDR3 DNA: TGTGCCAGCAGCTTCGGGGACTACGAGCAGTACTTC. The chain links TRBV5-6 to TRBJ2-7, with TRBD2 as a possible D gene (5 bases). CDR1 is SGHDT and CDR2 is YYEEEE in the germline V gene. Deletions cut 2 bases from V and 3 bases from J, with 6 bases between. This CDR3 is 12 amino acids long.

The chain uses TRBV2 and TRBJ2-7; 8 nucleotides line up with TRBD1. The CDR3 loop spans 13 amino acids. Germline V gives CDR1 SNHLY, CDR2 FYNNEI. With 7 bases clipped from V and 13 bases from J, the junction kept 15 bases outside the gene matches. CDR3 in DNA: TGTGCCAGCACTGCCGGACAGGGCCTCAACTATTACTTC. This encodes CASTAGQGLNYYF.

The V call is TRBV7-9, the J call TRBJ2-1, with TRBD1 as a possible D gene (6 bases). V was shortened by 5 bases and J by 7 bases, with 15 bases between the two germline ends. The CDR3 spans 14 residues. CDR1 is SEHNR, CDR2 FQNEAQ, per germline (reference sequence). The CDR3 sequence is CASSQDSPWNEQFF. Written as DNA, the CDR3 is TGTGCCAGCAGCCAGGACAGTCCCTGGAATGAGCAGTTCTTC.

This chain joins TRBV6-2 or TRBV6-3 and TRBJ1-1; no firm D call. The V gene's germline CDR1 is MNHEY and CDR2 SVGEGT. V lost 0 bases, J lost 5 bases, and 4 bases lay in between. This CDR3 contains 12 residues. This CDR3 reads CASSYSRTEAFF. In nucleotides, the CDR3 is TGTGCCAGCAGTTACTCGAGGACTGAAGCTTTCTTT.

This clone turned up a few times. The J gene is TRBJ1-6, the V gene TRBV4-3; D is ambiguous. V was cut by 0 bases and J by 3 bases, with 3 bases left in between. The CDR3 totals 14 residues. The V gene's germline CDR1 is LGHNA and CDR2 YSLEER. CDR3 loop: CASSQDSYNSPLHF. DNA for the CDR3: TGCGCCAGCAGCCAAGACAGCTATAATTCACCCCTCCACTTT.

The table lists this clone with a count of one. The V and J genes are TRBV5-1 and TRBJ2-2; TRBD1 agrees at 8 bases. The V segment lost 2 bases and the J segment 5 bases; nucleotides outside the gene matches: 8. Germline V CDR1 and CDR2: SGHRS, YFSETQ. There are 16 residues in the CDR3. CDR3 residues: CASSLNPGQVTGELFF. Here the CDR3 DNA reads TGCGCCAGCAGCTTAAATCCGGGACAGGTTACCGGGGAGCTGTTTTTT.

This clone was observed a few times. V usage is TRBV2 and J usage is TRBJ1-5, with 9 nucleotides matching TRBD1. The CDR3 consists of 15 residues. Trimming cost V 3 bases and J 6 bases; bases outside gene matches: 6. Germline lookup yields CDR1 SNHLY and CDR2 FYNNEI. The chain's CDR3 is CASSDGTGPSQPQHF. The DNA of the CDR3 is TGTGCCAGCAGTGATGGGACAGGGCCGTCTCAGCCCCAGCATTTT. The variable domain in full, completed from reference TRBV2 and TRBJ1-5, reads EPEVTQTPSHQVTQMGQEVILRCVPISNHLYFYWYRQILGQKVEFLVSFYNNEISEKSEIFDDQFSVERPDGSNFTLKIRSTKLEDSAMYFCASSDGTGPSQPQHFGDGTRLSIL.